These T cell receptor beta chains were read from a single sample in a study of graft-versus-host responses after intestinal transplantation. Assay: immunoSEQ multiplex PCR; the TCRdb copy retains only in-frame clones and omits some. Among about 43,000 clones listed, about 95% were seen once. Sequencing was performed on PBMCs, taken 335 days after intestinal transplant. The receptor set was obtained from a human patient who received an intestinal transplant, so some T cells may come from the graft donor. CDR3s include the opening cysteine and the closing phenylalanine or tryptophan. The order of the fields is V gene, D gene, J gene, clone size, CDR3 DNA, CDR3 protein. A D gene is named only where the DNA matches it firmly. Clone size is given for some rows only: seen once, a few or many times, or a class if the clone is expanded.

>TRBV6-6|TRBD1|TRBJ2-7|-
TGTGCCAGCAGTTACACCGGGACAGGCTACGAGCAGTACTTC
CASSYTGTGYEQYF
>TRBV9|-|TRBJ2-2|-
TGTGCCAGCAGCGCGAGGGTCACCGGGGAGCTGTTTTTT
CASSARVTGELFF
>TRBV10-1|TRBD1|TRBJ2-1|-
TGCGCCAGCAGTAACAGGGGTTCTGGATACAATGAGCAGTTCTTC
CASSNRGSGYNEQFF
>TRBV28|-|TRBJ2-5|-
TGTGCCAGCAGCCCCCCGGTCGTGGGGGGTGGAGTGGCCCAGTACTTC
CASSPPVVGGGVAQYF
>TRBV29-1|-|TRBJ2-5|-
TGCAGCGTTTTATACCTCATTCTCCGTAACCGGGAGACCCAGTACTTC
CSVLYLILRNRETQYF
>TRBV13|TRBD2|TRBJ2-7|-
TGTGCCAGCAGCTTAGCCCCGACCTCCCTAGCGGGGGGCTACGAGCAGTACTTC
CASSLAPTSLAGGYEQYF
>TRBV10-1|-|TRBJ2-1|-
TGCGCCAGCAGTGAGAGCGGTTCATCCTACAATGAGCAGTTCTTC
CASSESGSSYNEQFF
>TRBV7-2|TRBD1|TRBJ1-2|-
TGTGCCAGCAGCTCAGGACAGGGTTTTTCGTTATTCGGGGGCTACACCTTC
CASSSGQGFSLFGGYTF
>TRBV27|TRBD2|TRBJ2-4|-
TGTGCCAGCAGTCCCCATCCTAGCGGGACGGGCAAAAACATTCAGTACTTC
CASSPHPSGTGKNIQYF
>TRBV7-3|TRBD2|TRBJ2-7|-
TGTGCCAGCAGCCAGTTAGCGGGAGGCCGCGAGCAGTACTTC
CASSQLAGGREQYF
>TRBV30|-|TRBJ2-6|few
TGTGCCTGGAGTGTAGGGACACCGAATTCTGGGGCCAACGTCCTGACTTTC
CAWSVGTPNSGANVLTF
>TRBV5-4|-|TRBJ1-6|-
TGTGCCAGCAGCGAACCGGGGCTCAATTCACCCCTCCACTTT
CASSEPGLNSPLHF
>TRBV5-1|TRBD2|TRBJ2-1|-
TGCGCCAGCAGCTCGACTCCGGGACTAGCGGGGAAAAGCTCCTACAATGAGCAGTTCTTC
CASSSTPGLAGKSSYNEQFF
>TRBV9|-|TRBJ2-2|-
TGTGCCAGCAGCGTAGCAGCCCAGGTCGGCACCGGGGAGCTGTTTTTT
CASSVAAQVGTGELFF
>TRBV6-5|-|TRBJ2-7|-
TGTGCCAGCAGTTTTTCGGACAGCTACGAGCAGTACTTC
CASSFSDSYEQYF
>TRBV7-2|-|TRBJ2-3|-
TGTGCCAGCAGCCCTCGACAGATCCCTAGCACAGATACGCAGTATTTT
CASSPRQIPSTDTQYF
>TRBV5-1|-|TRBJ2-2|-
TGCGCCAGCAGCTTAGGACACAACACCGTAGGGGAGCTGTTTTTT
CASSLGHNTVGELFF
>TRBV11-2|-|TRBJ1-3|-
TGTGCCAGCAGCCGAACAGTATTCTCTGGAAACACCATATATTTT
CASSRTVFSGNTIYF
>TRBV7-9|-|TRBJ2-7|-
TGTGCCAGCAGCGTAACGGGACGAGGATACGAGCAGTACTTC
CASSVTGRGYEQYF
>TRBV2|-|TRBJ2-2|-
TGTGCCAGCAGCCGGACATGGCAAAGGTCCGGGGAGCTGTTTTTT
CASSRTWQRSGELFF
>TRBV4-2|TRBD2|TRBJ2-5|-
TGTGCCAGCAGCCAAGAGGGACTAGCGGGGGAAGAGACCCAGTACTTC
CASSQEGLAGEETQYF
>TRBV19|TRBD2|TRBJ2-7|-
TGTGCCAGTAGTATCGAAGCGGGAGGGCTTTACGAGCAGTACTTC
CASSIEAGGLYEQYF
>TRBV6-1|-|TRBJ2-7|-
TGTGCCAGCAGGGGGGTTTCGGAGCAGTACTTC
CASRGVSEQYF
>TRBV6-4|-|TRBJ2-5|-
TGTGCCAGCGGCGGGACAGACTTTTCAGGTGAGCAGTACTTC
CASGGTDFSGEQYF
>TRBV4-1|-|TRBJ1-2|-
TGCGCCAGCAGCCGCGGGGGGGAGGGGATCTATGGCTACACCTTC
CASSRGGEGIYGYTF
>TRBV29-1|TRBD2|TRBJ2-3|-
TGCAGCGTTACAAGGACTAGCGGCTATAGCACAGATACGCAGTATTTT
CSVTRTSGYSTDTQYF
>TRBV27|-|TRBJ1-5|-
TGTGCCAGCAGTTTAGCAGGACCTTGGCAGCCCCAGCATTTT
CASSLAGPWQPQHF
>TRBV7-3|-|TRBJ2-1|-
TGTGCCAGCAGCTTAATTAAGGGGGATCAGCAGTTCTTC
CASSLIKGDQQFF
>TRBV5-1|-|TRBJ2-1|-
TGCGCCAGCAGCTTGGGGTCTTCAAGCCTGAACAATGAGCAGTTCTTC
CASSLGSSSLNNEQFF
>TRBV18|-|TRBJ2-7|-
TGTGCCAGCTCACCAGGTCTGGCCGAGCAGTACTTC
CASSPGLAEQYF
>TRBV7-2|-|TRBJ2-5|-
TGTGCCAGCAGCTTGTCGTTAGTCGAAGAGACCCAGTACTTC
CASSLSLVEETQYF
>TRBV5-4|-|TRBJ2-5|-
TGTGCCAGCAGGCCCCCAGGAGGAGAGACCCAGTACTTC
CASRPPGGETQYF
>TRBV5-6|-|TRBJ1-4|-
TGTGCCAGCAGTCTTAAAGTCGAGGACCTAGTTAATGAAAAACTGTTTTTT
CASSLKVEDLVNEKLFF
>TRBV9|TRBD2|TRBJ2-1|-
TGTGCCAGCAGCTCTCCGGTGGGCGAGCGGGACCTCTACAATGAGCAGTTCTTC
CASSSPVGERDLYNEQFF
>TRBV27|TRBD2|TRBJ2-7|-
TGTGCCAGCAGCCCTCTGCGGGAGGGCCACGAGCAGTACTTC
CASSPLREGHEQYF
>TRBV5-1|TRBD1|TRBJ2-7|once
TGCGCCAGCAGCTCCGGGACAGAAGCCTACGAGCAGTACTTC
CASSSGTEAYEQYF
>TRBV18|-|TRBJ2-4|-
TGTGCCAGCTCACCAGCAACACTAGCCAAAAACATTCAGTACTTC
CASSPATLAKNIQYF
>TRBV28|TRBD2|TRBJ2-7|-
TGTGCCAGCAGCCTCGCGGGGGACGAGCAGTACTTC
CASSLAGDEQYF
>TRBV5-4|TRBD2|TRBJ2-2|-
TGTGCCAGCACCTCGGTTAGCGGGGCCAGGGGCGGGGAGCTGTTTTTT
CASTSVSGARGGELFF
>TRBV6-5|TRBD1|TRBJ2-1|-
TGTGCCAGCAGTCGACAGGGGGCTTTATACAATGAGCAGTTCTTC
CASSRQGALYNEQFF
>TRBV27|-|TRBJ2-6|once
TGTGCCAGCAGTCTAAACGGTGGGGCCAACGTCCTGACTTTC
CASSLNGGANVLTF
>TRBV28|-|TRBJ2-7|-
TGTGCCAGCAGTTTCCGTTTGGACGAGACAGGCGAGCAGTACTTC
CASSFRLDETGEQYF
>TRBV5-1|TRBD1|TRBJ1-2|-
TGCGCCAGCAGCCTACCTAGGACAGGGGGCGATGGCTACACCTTC
CASSLPRTGGDGYTF
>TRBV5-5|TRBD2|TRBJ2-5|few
TGTGCCAGCAGCCAAGTTTTGGGGACTAGCGGACGCCAAGAGACCCAGTACTTC
CASSQVLGTSGRQETQYF
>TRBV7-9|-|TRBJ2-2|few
TGTGCCAGCAGCTTACTCTGGACCGGGGAGCTGTTTTTT
CASSLLWTGELFF
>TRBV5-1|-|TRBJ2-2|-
TGCGCCAGCAGCTTCGGCAGGGGGAACACCGGGGAGCTGTTTTTT
CASSFGRGNTGELFF
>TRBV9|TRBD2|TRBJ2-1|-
TGTGCCAGCAGCCCAAGGCCGGGTCTAGCGGACTACAATGAGCAGTTCTTC
CASSPRPGLADYNEQFF
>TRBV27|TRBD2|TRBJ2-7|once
TGTGCCAGCAGTTCGATTTCTAGCGGGAGGCGCGAGCAGTACTTC
CASSSISSGRREQYF